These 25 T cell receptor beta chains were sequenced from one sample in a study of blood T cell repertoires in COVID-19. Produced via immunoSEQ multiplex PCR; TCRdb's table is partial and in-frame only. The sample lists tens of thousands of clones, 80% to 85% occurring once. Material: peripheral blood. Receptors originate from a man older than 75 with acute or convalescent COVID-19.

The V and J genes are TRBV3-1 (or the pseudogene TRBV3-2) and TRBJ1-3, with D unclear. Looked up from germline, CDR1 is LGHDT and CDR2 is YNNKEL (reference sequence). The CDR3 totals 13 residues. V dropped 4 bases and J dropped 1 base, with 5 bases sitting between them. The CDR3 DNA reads TGTGCCAGCAGCCGAGGGTCTGGAAACACCATATATTTT. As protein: CASSRGSGNTIYF.

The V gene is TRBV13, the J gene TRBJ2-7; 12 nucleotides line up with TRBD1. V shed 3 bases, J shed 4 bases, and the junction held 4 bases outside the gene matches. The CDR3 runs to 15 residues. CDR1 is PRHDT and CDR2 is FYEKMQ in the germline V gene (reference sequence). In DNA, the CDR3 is TGTGCCAGCAGCTTCAAGGGACAGGGGGCGTACGAGCAGTACTTC. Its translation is CASSFKGQGAYEQYF. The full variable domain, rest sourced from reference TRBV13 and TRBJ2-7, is AAGVIQSPRHLIKEKRETATLKCYPIPRHDTVYWYQQGPGQDPQFLISFYEKMQSDKGSIPDRFSAQQFSDYHSELNMSSLELGDSALYFCASSFKGQGAYEQYFGPGTRLTVT.

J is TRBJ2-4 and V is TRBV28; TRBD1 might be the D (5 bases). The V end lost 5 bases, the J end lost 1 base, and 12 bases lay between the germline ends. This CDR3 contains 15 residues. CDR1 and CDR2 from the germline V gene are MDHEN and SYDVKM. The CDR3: CASSPGLWAKNIQYF. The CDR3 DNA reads TGTGCCAGCAGTCCAGGGTTGTGGGCCAAAAACATTCAGTACTTC.

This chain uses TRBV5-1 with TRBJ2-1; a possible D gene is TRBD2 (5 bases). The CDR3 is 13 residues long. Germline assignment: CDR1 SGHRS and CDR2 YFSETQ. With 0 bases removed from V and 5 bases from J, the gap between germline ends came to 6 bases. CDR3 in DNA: TGCGCCAGCAGCTTGGGACTAAACAATGAGCAGTTCTTC. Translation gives CASSLGLNNEQFF.

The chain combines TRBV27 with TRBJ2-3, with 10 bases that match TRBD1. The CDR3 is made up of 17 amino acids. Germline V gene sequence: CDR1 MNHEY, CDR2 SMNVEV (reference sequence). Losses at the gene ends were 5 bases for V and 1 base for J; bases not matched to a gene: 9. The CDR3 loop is CASSPLDGTGGTDTQYF. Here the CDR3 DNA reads TGTGCCAGCAGTCCGCTCGATGGGACAGGGGGCACAGATACGCAGTATTTT.

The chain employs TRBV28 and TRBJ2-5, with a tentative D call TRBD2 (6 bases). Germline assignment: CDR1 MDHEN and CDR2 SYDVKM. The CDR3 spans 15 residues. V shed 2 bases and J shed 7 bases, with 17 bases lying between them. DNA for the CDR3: TGTGCCAGCAGTTTACGGGGGAGGAATGGTGTGACCCAGTACTTC. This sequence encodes CASSLRGRNGVTQYF.

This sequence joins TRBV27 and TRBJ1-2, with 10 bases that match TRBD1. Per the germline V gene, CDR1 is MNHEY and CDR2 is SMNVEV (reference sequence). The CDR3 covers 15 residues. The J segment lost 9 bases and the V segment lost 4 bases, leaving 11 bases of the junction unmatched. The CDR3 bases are TGTGCCAGCAGTTATGGGACTCGGGACAGGGGAAGCTACACCTTC. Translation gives CASSYGTRDRGSYTF.

The CDR3, as DNA: TGTGCCAGCAGTTTATCCAGGACTAGGGATACGCAGTATTTT. It is translated as CASSLSRTRDTQYF. This sequence joins TRBV27 and TRBJ2-3; 7 positions match TRBD2. The CDR3 totals 14 residues. V was pared by 0 bases and J by 6 bases, with 3 bases of the junction left unmatched. The V gene's germline CDR1 is MNHEY and CDR2 SMNVEV (reference sequence).

CDR3 sequence (DNA): TGTGCCAGCAGCTTAGCATTCGGGAGGGATACGCAGTATTTT. Encoded protein: CASSLAFGRDTQYF. V usage is TRBV11-2 and J usage is TRBJ2-3; 7 nucleotides match TRBD2. This CDR3 region has 14 residues. CDR1 SGHAT and CDR2 FQNNGV come from the germline V gene. V lost 1 base and J lost 6; bases outside the gene matches: 4.

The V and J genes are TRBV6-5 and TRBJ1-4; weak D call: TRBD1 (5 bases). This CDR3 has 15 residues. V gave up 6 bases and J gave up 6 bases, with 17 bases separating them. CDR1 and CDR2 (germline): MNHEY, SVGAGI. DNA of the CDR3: TGTGCCAGCAGCCGTTACCGGGACTCCGATGAAAAACTGTTTTTT. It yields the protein CASSRYRDSDEKLFF.

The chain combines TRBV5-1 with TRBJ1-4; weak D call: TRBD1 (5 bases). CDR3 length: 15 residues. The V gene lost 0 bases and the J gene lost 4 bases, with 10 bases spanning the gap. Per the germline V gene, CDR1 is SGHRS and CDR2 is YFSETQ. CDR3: CASSLAGGVNEKLFF. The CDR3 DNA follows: TGCGCCAGCAGCTTGGCGGGGGGTGTTAATGAAAAACTGTTTTTT.

As DNA, the CDR3 is TGTGCCAGCAGCTTCCTCAGGCGAGGCCGGGGCGAGCAGTACTTC. Translated, it gives CASSFLRRGRGEQYF. The genes are TRBV11-1 and TRBJ2-7; perhaps TRBD2 as D (5 bases). This CDR3 comprises 15 residues. The V end was cut by 3 bases, the J end by 6 bases, with 18 bases between. The V gene's germline CDR1 is SGHAT and CDR2 FQDESV (reference sequence).

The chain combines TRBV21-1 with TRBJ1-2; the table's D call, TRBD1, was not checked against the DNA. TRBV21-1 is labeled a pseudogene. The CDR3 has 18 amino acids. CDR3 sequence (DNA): TGTGCCAGCAGCAAAGTGGGGGCTTCCCCCGGGGCTAACTATGGCTACACCTTC. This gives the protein CASSKVGASPGANYGYTF.

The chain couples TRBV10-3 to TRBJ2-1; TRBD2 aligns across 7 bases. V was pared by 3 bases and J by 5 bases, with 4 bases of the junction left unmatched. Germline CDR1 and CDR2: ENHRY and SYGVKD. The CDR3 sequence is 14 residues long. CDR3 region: CAISDSGTNNEQFF. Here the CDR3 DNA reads TGTGCCATCAGTGATTCCGGGACTAACAATGAGCAGTTCTTC.

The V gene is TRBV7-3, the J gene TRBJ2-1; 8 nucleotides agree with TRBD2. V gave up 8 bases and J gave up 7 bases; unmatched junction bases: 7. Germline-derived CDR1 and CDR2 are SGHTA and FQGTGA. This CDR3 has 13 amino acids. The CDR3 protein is CASGAGGVNEQFF. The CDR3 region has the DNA TGTGCCAGCGGTGCGGGAGGAGTAAATGAGCAGTTCTTC.

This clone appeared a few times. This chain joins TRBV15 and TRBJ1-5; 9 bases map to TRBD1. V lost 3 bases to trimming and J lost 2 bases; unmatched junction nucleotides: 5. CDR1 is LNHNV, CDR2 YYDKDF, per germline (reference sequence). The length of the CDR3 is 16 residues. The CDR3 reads CATSRVGQGRNQPQHF. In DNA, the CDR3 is TGTGCCACCAGCAGGGTCGGACAGGGGCGCAATCAGCCCCAGCATTTT.

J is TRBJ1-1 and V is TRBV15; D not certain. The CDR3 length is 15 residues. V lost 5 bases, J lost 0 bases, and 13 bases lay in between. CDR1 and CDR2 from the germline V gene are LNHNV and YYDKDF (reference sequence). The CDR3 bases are TGTGCCACCAGCCGGGAAGGAGCATTGAACACTGAAGCTTTCTTT. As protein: CATSREGALNTEAFF.

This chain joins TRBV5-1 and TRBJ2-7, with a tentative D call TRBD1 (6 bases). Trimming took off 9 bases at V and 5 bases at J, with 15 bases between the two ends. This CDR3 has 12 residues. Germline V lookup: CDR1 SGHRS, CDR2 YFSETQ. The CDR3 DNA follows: TGCGCCACCAACACCCGGACAGACGAGCAGTACTTC. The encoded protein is CATNTRTDEQYF.

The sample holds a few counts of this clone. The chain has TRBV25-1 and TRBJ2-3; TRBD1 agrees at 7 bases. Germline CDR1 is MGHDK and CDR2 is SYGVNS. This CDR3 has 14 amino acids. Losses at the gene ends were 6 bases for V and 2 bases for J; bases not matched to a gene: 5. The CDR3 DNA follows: TGTGCCAGCAGGGCGACAGGGACCACAGATACGCAGTATTTT. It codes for CASRATGTTDTQYF.

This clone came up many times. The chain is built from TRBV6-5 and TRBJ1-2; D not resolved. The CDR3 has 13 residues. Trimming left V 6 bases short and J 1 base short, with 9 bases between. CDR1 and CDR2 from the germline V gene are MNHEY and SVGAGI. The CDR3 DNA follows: TGTGCCAGCAGCCGGGATTTTAACTATGGCTACACCTTC. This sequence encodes CASSRDFNYGYTF.

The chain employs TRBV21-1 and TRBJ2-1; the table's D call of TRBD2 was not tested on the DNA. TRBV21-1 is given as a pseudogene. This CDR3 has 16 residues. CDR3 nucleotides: TGTGCCAGCAGCAGCACTAGCGGGAGGGCCCGGTATGAGCAGTTCTTC. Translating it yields CASSSTSGRARYEQFF.

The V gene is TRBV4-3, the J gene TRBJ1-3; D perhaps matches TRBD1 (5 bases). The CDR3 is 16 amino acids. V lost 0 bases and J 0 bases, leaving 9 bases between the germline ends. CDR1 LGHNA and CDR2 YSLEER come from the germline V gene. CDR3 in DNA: TGCGCCAGCAGCCAAGACACAGGCAGCTCTGGAAACACCATATATTTT. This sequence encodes CASSQDTGSSGNTIYF.

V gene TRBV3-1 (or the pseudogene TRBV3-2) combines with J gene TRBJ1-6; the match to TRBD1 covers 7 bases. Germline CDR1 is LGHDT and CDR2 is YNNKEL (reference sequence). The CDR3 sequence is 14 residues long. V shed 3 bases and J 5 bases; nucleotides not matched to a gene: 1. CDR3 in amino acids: CASSQGQNNSPLHF. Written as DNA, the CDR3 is TGTGCCAGCAGCCAGGGACAGAATAATTCACCCCTCCACTTT.

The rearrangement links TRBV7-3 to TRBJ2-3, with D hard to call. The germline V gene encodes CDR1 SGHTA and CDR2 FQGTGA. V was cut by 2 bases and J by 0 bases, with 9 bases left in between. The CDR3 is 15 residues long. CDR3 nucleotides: TGTGCCAGCAGCTTAGGGCCGCGAAGCACAGATACGCAGTATTTT. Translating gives CASSLGPRSTDTQYF.

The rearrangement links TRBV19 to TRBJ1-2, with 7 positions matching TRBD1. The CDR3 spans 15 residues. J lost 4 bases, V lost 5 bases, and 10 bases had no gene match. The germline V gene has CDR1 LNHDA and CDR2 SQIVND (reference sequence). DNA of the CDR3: TGTGCCAGTAGTGACTTACCGACAGGGAGCTATGGCTACACCTTC. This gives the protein CASSDLPTGSYGYTF.